The clone carrying this T cell receptor (beta chain) showed up many times. Its antigen remains unidentified. The data were obtained in a study of CD8 T cells in ankylosing spondylitis. Regarding the study as a whole: In ankylosing spondylitis blood, a motif of roughly eight highly homologous TCR beta variants appeared characteristic.

TCRdb itself ran the 5' RACE reads through MiXCR, one entry per CDR3 protein. The sample lists more than 500,000 distinct CDR3 sequences; approximately 5.3% were seen once. CDR1 is ENHRY and CDR2 is SYGVKD in the germline V gene. The junction had 5 bases not matched to a gene; V was cut back by 4 bases and J by 8 bases. The CDR3 runs to 13 residues. The sample taken for sequencing was blood, either unsorted or a sorted T cell fraction (not recorded which). This sequence was found in a male donor with ankylosing spondylitis. The chain couples TRBV10-3 to TRBJ1-2, with 9 bases identical to TRBD1. The CDR3 DNA is TGTGCCATCAGTGGGGACAGGGTTGGAGGCTACACCTTC. It specifies CAISGDRVGGYTF.